Here is one T cell receptor (beta chain) with its context. Assay: immunoSEQ multiplex PCR; the TCRdb copy retains only in-frame clones and omits some. In the table there are 55,000 to 65,000 clones, roughly 87% of which are singletons. These data belong to a study of blood T cell repertoires in COVID-19. This clonotype was obtained from a man older than 75 in a cohort sampled during active COVID-19. The sample consisted of peripheral blood.

The CDR3 DNA sequence: TGCGCCAGCAGCTCAGGACAGGGGGCGCCCGGGGAGCTGTTTTTT. It yields the protein CASSSGQGAPGELFF. This chain uses TRBV5-1 with TRBJ2-2, with 11 bases fitting TRBD1. Germline-derived CDR1 and CDR2 are SGHRS and YFSETQ. The CDR3 is 15 amino acids. Trimming took 3 bases from V and 6 from J; bases not matched to a gene: 4.